This entry concerns a single T cell receptor beta chain. Its antigen is undetermined. The second PCR ran roughly 7 to 12 cycles with a sample-barcoded 5' primer and J-beta primers. Every individual sample yielded 2.5 million or more paired-end reads (each containing CDR3). MiXCR, applied by TCRdb to the 5' RACE reads, yields one record per CDR3 protein. Among around 2 million distinct CDR3 sequences, approximately 39% were seen once, and the ten largest hold more than 20%. The source of the sample is a study of blood T cells in healthy people across ages. Study-wide results and caveats: As age increased, TCR beta diversity per million T cells fell in a roughly linear fashion. Whereas aged donors had fewer naive CD4+ cells, long-lived donors had more of them and higher diversity.

V lost 0 bases to trimming and J lost 4 bases, with 16 bases between them. The CDR3 extends over 17 amino acids. CDR1 is LGHNA, CDR2 YSLEER, per germline. This clonotype was sampled from a human donor in good health. This chain links TRBV4-3 with TRBJ2-1; the D gene is possibly TRBD1 (5 bases). Sequenced sample: blood. CDR3 residues: CASSQDTRDRNYNEQFF. The CDR3 DNA reads as TGCGCCAGCAGCCAAGATACACGAGACAGAAATTACAATGAGCAGTTCTTC.